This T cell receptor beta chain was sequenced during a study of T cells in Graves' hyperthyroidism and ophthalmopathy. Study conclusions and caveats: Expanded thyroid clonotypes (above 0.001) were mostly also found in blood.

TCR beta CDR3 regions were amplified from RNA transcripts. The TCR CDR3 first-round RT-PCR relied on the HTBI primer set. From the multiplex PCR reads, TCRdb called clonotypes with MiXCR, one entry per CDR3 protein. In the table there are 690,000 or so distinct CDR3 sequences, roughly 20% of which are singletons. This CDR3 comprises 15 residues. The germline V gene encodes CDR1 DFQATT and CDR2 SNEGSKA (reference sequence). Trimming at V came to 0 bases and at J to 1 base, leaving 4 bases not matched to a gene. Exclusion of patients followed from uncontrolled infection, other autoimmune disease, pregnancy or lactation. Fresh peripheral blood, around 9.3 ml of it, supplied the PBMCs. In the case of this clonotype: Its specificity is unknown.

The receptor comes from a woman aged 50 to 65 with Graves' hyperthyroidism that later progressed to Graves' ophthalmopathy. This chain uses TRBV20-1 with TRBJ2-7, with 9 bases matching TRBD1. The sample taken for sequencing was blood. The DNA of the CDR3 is TGCAGTGCTAGAGATCCCGGGACAGGGTCCTACGAGCAGTACTTC. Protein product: CSARDPGTGSYEQYF.